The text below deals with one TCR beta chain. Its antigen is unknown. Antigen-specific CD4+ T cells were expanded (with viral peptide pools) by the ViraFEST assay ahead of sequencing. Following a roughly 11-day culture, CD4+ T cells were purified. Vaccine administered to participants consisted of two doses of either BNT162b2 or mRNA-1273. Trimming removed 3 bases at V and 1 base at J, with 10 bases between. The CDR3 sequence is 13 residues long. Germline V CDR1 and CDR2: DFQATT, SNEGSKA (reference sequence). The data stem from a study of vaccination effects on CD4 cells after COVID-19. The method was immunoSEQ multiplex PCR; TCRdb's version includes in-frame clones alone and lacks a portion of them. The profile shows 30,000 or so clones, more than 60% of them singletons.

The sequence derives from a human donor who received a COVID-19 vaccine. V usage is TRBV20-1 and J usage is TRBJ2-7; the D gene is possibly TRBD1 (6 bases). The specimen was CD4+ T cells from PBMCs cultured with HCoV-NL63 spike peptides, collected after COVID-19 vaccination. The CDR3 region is CSASPGDSYEQYF. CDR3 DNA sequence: TGCAGTGCTAGTCCAGGGGATTCCTACGAGCAGTACTTC.